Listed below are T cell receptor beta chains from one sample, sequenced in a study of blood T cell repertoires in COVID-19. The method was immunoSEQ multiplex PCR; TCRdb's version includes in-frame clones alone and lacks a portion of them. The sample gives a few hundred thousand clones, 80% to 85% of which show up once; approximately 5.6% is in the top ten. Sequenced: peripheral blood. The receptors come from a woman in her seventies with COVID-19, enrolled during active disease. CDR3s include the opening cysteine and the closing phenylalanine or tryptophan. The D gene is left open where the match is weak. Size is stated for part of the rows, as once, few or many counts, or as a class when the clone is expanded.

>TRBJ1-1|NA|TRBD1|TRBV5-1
CASSNQGAGLTEAFF
TGCGCCAGCAGCAACCAGGGGGCAGGTCTCACTGAAGCTTTCTTT
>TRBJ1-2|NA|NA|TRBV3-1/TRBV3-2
CASSIDTREALDF
TGTGCCAGCAGTATAGATACCAGGGAGGCCTTGGACTTC
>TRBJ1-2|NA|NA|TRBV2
CASSASTGRNNYGYTF
TGTGCCAGCAGTGCTTCTACAGGGCGAAATAACTATGGCTACACCTTC
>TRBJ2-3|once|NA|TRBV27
CASSLYGGSTDTQYF
TGTGCCAGCAGTTTATATGGGGGGAGCACAGATACGCAGTATTTT
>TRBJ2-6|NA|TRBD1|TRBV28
CASSLNRGSGANVLTF
TGTGCCAGCAGCCTCAACAGGGGCTCTGGGGCCAACGTCCTGACTTTC
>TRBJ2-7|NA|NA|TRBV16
CASSQSLARAEQYF
TGTGCCAGCAGCCAATCGCTGGCCAGGGCCGAGCAGTACTTC
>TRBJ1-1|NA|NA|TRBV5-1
CASSLGLAVTEAFF
TGCGCCAGCAGCTTGGGTCTGGCCGTCACTGAAGCTTTCTTT
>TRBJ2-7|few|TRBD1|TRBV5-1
CASSLEGTGNEQYF
TGCGCCAGCAGCTTGGAAGGGACAGGGAATGAGCAGTACTTC
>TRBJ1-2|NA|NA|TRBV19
CASKRGQSNYGYTF
TGTGCCAGTAAGCGAGGGCAGTCTAACTATGGCTACACCTTC
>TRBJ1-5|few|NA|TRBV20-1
CSASIEINQPQHF
TGCAGTGCTAGTATAGAAATAAATCAGCCCCAGCATTTT
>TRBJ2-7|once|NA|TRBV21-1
CASISGEQYF
TGTGCCAGCATATCAGGGGAGCAGTACTTC
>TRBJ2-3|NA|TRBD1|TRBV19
CASSTRDRDTQYF
TGTGCCAGTAGTACACGGGACAGGGATACGCAGTATTTT
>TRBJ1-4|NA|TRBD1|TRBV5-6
CASGSPGTGEEKLFF
TGTGCCAGCGGTTCGCCCGGGACAGGGGAAGAAAAACTGTTTTTT
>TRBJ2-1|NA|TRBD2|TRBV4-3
CASSQVLVGGSIGEQFF
TGCGCCAGCAGCCAAGTCCTCGTCGGCGGGAGTATCGGTGAGCAGTTCTTC
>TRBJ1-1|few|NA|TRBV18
CASSPRQASSNTEAFF
TGTGCCAGCTCACCTCGACAGGCCTCCAGTAACACTGAAGCTTTCTTT
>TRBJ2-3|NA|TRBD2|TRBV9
CASSLGLAGGSTTDTQYF
TGTGCCAGCAGTCTGGGACTAGCGGGAGGGTCTACCACAGATACGCAGTATTTT
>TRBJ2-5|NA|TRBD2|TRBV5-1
CASKPSSGRASQETQYF
TGCGCCAGTAAGCCCTCTAGCGGGAGGGCGAGCCAAGAGACCCAGTACTTC
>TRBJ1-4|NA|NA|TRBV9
CASSVRVRDEKLFF
TGTGCCAGCAGCGTTCGGGTGAGAGATGAAAAACTGTTTTTT
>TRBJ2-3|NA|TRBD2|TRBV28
CASSLMTSPDTQYF
TGTGCCAGCAGTTTGATGACTAGCCCAGATACGCAGTATTTT
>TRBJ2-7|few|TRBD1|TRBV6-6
CASSYSSRGTYEQYF
TGTGCCAGCAGTTACTCGTCCAGGGGGACCTACGAGCAGTACTTC
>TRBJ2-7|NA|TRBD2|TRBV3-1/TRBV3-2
CASSQVSSGRAASEQYF
TGTGCCAGCAGCCAAGTGTCTAGCGGGAGGGCCGCTAGCGAGCAGTACTTC
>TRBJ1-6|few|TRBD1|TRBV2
CASSLTGNNSPLHF
TGTGCCAGCAGCTTGACAGGGAATAATTCACCCCTCCACTTT
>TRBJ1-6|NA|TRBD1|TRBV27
CASSPGQGLRYNSPLHF
TGTGCCAGCAGTCCGGGACAGGGGCTGAGGTATAATTCACCCCTCCACTTT
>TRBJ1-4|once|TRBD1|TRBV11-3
CASSLRRDRVNEKLFF
TGTGCCAGCAGCTTACGTCGGGACAGGGTTAATGAAAAACTGTTTTTT
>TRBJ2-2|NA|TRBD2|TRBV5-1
CASSPGLAVTGELFF
TGCGCCAGCAGCCCGGGACTAGCGGTCACCGGGGAGCTGTTTTTT
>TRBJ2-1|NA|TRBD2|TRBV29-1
CSVSRASGSDEQFF
TGCAGCGTTTCTCGGGCTAGCGGGAGCGATGAGCAGTTCTTC
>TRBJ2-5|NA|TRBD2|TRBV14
CASSQARTAGGRETQYF
TGTGCCAGCAGCCAAGCCCGCACCGCGGGAGGTCGAGAGACCCAGTACTTC
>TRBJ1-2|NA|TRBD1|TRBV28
CASCPSGTGTYGYTF
TGTGCCAGCTGCCCCTCCGGGACAGGGACCTATGGCTACACCTTC